Presented here are 26 T cell receptor beta chains from one specimen sequenced in a study of blood T cell repertoires in COVID-19. Here immunoSEQ multiplex PCR was the method, and the copy in TCRdb shows in-frame clones only, minus some. The sample has around 140,000 clones, 81% seen once. The sequenced material came from peripheral blood. All receptors derive from a human donor in a cohort sampled during active COVID-19.

The chain uses TRBV11-2 and TRBJ2-7; 11 bases are a match to TRBD2. Germline CDR1 and CDR2: SGHAT and FQNNGV. The length of the CDR3 is 17 residues. J was trimmed by 1 base and V by 5 bases; bases with no gene match: 10. CDR3 region: CASSPLTSGIISYEQYF. The CDR3 region has the DNA TGTGCCAGCAGCCCCCTGACTAGCGGGATTATTTCCTACGAGCAGTACTTC.

V usage is TRBV28 and J usage is TRBJ1-1, with 10 bases that match TRBD1. This CDR3 is 13 amino acids long. With 7 bases clipped from V and 4 bases from J, the junction kept 3 bases outside the gene matches. Germline-derived CDR1 and CDR2 are MDHEN and SYDVKM. The CDR3 sequence: CASKGTGATEAFF. The DNA of the CDR3 is TGTGCCAGCAAAGGGACAGGGGCCACTGAAGCTTTCTTT.

The V gene is TRBV15, the J gene TRBJ1-4, with a tentative D call TRBD1 (6 bases). This CDR3 spans 17 amino acids. Deletions cut 4 bases from V and 5 bases from J, with 20 bases between. Looked up from germline, CDR1 is LNHNV and CDR2 is YYDKDF (reference sequence). The CDR3 spells CATSTNRDTKENEKLFF. The CDR3 DNA sequence: TGTGCCACCAGCACAAACCGGGACACCAAGGAAAATGAAAAACTGTTTTTT.

The V gene is TRBV5-6, the J gene TRBJ2-1; 7 bases are a match to TRBD1. V trimming: 2 bases; J trimming: 4 bases; junction bases outside the gene matches: 6. The germline CDR1 and CDR2 sequences are SGHDT and YYEEEE. The CDR3 sequence is 15 residues long. The CDR3 sequence: CASSLRGQPYNEQFF. The CDR3 DNA reads TGTGCCAGCAGCTTACGGGGACAGCCATACAATGAGCAGTTCTTC.

V and J are TRBV7-3 and TRBJ2-1; the D gene is possibly TRBD1 (6 bases). Looked up from germline, CDR1 is SGHTA and CDR2 is FQGTGA. V was pared by 7 bases and J by 10 bases, with 23 bases between. There are 15 residues in the CDR3. This CDR3 is CASTAPGQHTPEQFF. For the CDR3, the DNA is TGTGCCAGCACCGCCCCGGGACAACACACGCCCGAGCAGTTCTTC.

V and J are TRBV7-2 and TRBJ2-1; 10 bases agree with TRBD1. Germline loops: CDR1 SGHTA, CDR2 FQGNSA. The V segment lost 10 bases and the J segment 1 base; nucleotides outside the gene matches: 4. This CDR3 region has 14 residues. The CDR3 loop is CATRTGGSYNEQFF. In DNA, the CDR3 is TGTGCCACCAGGACAGGGGGGTCCTACAATGAGCAGTTCTTC. The full variable domain, its missing parts supplied by reference TRBV7-2 and TRBJ2-1, is GAGVSQSPSNKVTEKGKDVELRCDPISGHTALYWYRQSLGQGLEFLIYFQGNSAPDKSGLPSDRFSAERTGGSVSTLTIQRTQQEDSAVYLCATRTGGSYNEQFFGPGTRLTVL.

This clone was detected only once. This rearrangement joins TRBV29-1 to TRBJ2-4, with 7 bases matching TRBD1. The CDR3 spans 13 residues. Germline loops: CDR1 SQVTM, CDR2 ANQGSEA. V trimming: 7 bases; J trimming: 4 bases; junction bases outside the gene matches: 7. CDR3 region: CSGSGTAKNIQYF. DNA for the CDR3: TGCAGCGGATCCGGGACAGCAAAAAACATTCAGTACTTC. Supplemented by reference TRBV29-1 and TRBJ2-4, the full variable domain reads SAVISQKPSRDICQRGTSLTIQCQVDSQVTMMFWYRQQPGQSLTLIATANQGSEATYESGFVIDKFPISRPNLTFSTLTVSNMSPEDSSIYLCSGSGTAKNIQYFGAGTRLSVL.

This clone was counted a few times. This sequence joins TRBV5-4 and TRBJ2-4; TRBD1 agrees at 9 bases. Germline lookup yields CDR1 SGHNT and CDR2 YYREEE (reference sequence). V lost 4 bases and J lost 7; bases outside the gene matches: 6. This CDR3 contains 14 residues. CDR3 coding DNA: TGTGCCAGCAGCCCCAGGACAGGGGCTAACATTCAGTACTTC. This codes for CASSPRTGANIQYF.

V gene TRBV11-2 combines with J gene TRBJ2-7, with 12 bases aligning to TRBD1. In germline, CDR1 is SGHAT, CDR2 FQNNGV. The CDR3 has 16 amino acids. The ends lost 5 bases at V and 4 bases at J; junction bases unmatched: 9. The chain's CDR3 is CASSASGTGGLYEQYF. CDR3 nucleotide sequence: TGTGCCAGCAGCGCATCCGGGACAGGGGGCCTATACGAGCAGTACTTC.

V is TRBV27 and J is TRBJ2-5; 11 bases fit TRBD2. This CDR3 is 15 amino acids long. V lost 4 bases to trimming and J lost 5 bases; unmatched junction nucleotides: 6. CDR1 and CDR2 (germline): MNHEY, SMNVEV (reference sequence). CDR3 in amino acids: CASSSFSGRGETQYF. The CDR3 DNA is TGTGCCAGCAGTTCATTTAGCGGGAGGGGTGAGACCCAGTACTTC.

This clone appeared a single time. The chain recombines TRBV6-2 or TRBV6-3 with TRBJ2-7, with 8 bases lining up with TRBD2. Germline assignment: CDR1 MNHEY and CDR2 SVGEGT. The CDR3 covers 15 residues. V lost 5 bases, J lost 3 bases, and 9 bases stayed unmatched. CDR3 region: CASSPISGSRYEQYF. The CDR3 DNA is TGTGCCAGCAGTCCGATAAGCGGGAGTCGCTACGAGCAGTACTTC.

The chain links TRBV27 to TRBJ2-7, with 9 bases matching TRBD1. V was clipped by 4 bases and J by 2 bases; unmatched bases: 9. Per germline, CDR1 MNHEY and CDR2 SMNVEV (reference sequence). CDR3 length equals 16 residues. DNA of the CDR3: TGTGCCAGCAGTTCCACCGGGACAGGGACCCCCTACGAGCAGTACTTC. Amino acids: CASSSTGTGTPYEQYF.

This clone was found a few times. The chain combines TRBV7-8 with TRBJ1-1; D is unresolved. The CDR3 runs 13 residues. Trimming pared 5 bases from V and 1 base from J, leaving 8 bases between. Germline V gene sequence: CDR1 SGHVS, CDR2 FQNEAQ. In nucleotides, the CDR3 is TGTGCCAGCAGCCAAAACAGGAACACTGAAGCTTTCTTT. This encodes CASSQNRNTEAFF.

The rearrangement links TRBV11-2 to TRBJ2-5; D perhaps matches TRBD2 (6 bases). Trimming removed 1 base at V and 11 bases at J, with 14 bases between. The CDR3 spans 13 residues. Germline CDR1 SGHAT, CDR2 FQNNGV. The CDR3 coding sequence is TGTGCCAGCAGCTTAGGGTTGTGGGACTCTCAGTACTTC. Amino acid sequence: CASSLGLWDSQYF.

In regard to this clone: This same CDR3 is encoded by further DNA sequences in the sample. The chain recombines TRBV29-1 with TRBJ2-3, with TRBD1 identical over 12 bases. Per germline, CDR1 SQVTM and CDR2 ANQGSEA. The CDR3 is 14 residues long. The junction had 4 bases not matched to a gene; V was cut back by 4 bases and J by 5 bases. The CDR3 protein is CSVGWDRGRDTQYF. The CDR3 DNA sequence: TGCAGCGTTGGTTGGGACAGGGGGCGAGATACGCAGTATTTT.

The CDR3 nucleotides are TGTGCCAGCAGCGTAGATGGGACAGGTTTCACAGATACGCAGTATTTT. This codes for CASSVDGTGFTDTQYF. The chain has TRBV9 and TRBJ2-3, with 8 bases that match TRBD1. In germline, CDR1 is SGDLS, CDR2 YYNGEE. V dropped 0 bases and J dropped 2; count of bases not matched to a gene: 5. This CDR3 comprises 16 residues.

The chain uses TRBV6-2 or TRBV6-3 and TRBJ1-5; D is perhaps TRBD1 (5 bases). CDR1 is MNHEY, CDR2 SVGEGT, per germline. The CDR3 contains 13 residues. The V end lost 4 bases, the J end lost 6 bases, and 10 bases lay between the germline ends. CDR3 sequence (DNA): TGTGCCAGCAGTTCTACGGACATTCAGCCCCAGCATTTT. Protein product: CASSSTDIQPQHF.

This chain links TRBV4-1 with TRBJ2-1; a weak D match, TRBD2 (5 bases). Germline CDR1 is MGHRA and CDR2 is YSYEKL. There are 17 residues in the CDR3. Trimming cost V 3 bases and J 0 bases, with 15 bases left between them. The DNA of the CDR3 is TGCGCCAGCAGCCAGCCGGCAAGGGAGCACTCCTACAATGAGCAGTTCTTC. Its translation: CASSQPAREHSYNEQFF.

DNA of the CDR3: TGCGCCAGCAGCTTGGATTGGCTTTCACCCCTCCACTTT. As protein: CASSLDWLSPLHF. The chain is built from TRBV5-1 and TRBJ1-6; D is unclear. CDR1 is SGHRS, CDR2 YFSETQ, per germline. The V gene lost 0 bases and the J gene lost 9 bases, with 7 bases spanning the gap. The CDR3 extends over 13 amino acids.

V gene TRBV28 combines with J gene TRBJ1-1; 7 bases are a match to TRBD1. CDR1 and CDR2 from the germline V gene are MDHEN and SYDVKM. The trim removed 7 bases at V and 6 bases at J, leaving 8 bases unmatched. CDR3 length: 13 residues. The CDR3 region is CASTIWQGAEAFF. DNA of the CDR3: TGTGCCAGCACCATCTGGCAGGGGGCTGAAGCTTTCTTT.

The V and J genes are TRBV7-7 and TRBJ2-3; 7 positions agree with TRBD1. The CDR3 runs to 15 residues. V trimming: 1 base; J trimming: 1 base; junction bases outside the gene matches: 2. Germline CDR1 reads SSHAT; CDR2 reads FNYEAQ (reference sequence). CDR3 sequence: CASSLGQGGTDTQYF. The CDR3, as DNA: TGTGCCAGCAGCTTAGGACAGGGTGGCACAGATACGCAGTATTTT.

The chain combines TRBV9 with TRBJ2-5; a weak D match, TRBD1 (5 bases). Between the trimmed V and J ends, which lost 1 base and 4 bases, there was a span of 11 bases. CDR3 size: 14 residues. Germline V gene lookup returns CDR1 SGDLS and CDR2 YYNGEE. The CDR3 DNA follows: TGTGCCAGCAGCGTATCAGGGTTGGGAGAGACCCAGTACTTC. This gives the protein CASSVSGLGETQYF.

The chain is built from TRBV2 and TRBJ1-1; D not certain. CDR3 length equals 13 residues. From germline, CDR1 is SNHLY and CDR2 FYNNEI. Trimming removed 6 bases from V and 2 bases from J, with 10 bases in between. In nucleotides, the CDR3 is TGTGCCAGCAGGGAAATCACAAACACTGAAGCTTTCTTT. Amino acids: CASREITNTEAFF. The full variable domain, its missing parts supplied by reference TRBV2 and TRBJ1-1, is EPEVTQTPSHQVTQMGQEVILRCVPISNHLYFYWYRQILGQKVEFLVSFYNNEISEKSEIFDDQFSVERPDGSNFTLKIRSTKLEDSAMYFCASREITNTEAFFGQGTRLTVV.

This chain joins TRBV12-3 or TRBV12-4 and TRBJ2-7; a weak D match, TRBD1 (6 bases). The CDR3 runs to 13 residues. V dropped 8 bases and J dropped 3 bases, with 14 bases sitting between them. The CDR3 region has the DNA TGTGCCAGCCGCAAGGACAGTAACTACGAGCAGTACTTC. This translates into CASRKDSNYEQYF.

The rearrangement links TRBV5-4 to TRBJ2-7; 8 nucleotides line up with TRBD1. The CDR3 length is 14 residues. The V and J ends lost 4 bases and 8 bases, in that order; junction bases with no gene match: 11. CDR1 is SGHNT, CDR2 YYREEE, per germline (reference sequence). The CDR3 bases are TGTGCCAGCAGCCCCGGACAGGGTTCGACTAAGCAGTACTTC. Amino acid sequence: CASSPGQGSTKQYF. Based on the CDR3 plus reference TRBV5-4 and TRBJ2-7, the full variable domain is ETGVTQSPTHLIKTRGQQVTLRCSSQSGHNTVSWYQQALGQGPQFIFQYYREEENGRGNFPPRFSGLQFPNYSSELNVNALELDDSALYLCASSPGQGSTKQYFGPGTRLTVT.

The chain is built from TRBV2 and TRBJ1-2; maybe TRBD1 (6 bases). Per germline, CDR1 SNHLY and CDR2 FYNNEI. There are 12 residues in the CDR3. The germline V and J ends were trimmed by 3 bases and 8 bases, with 10 bases remaining between them. The CDR3 loop is CASSEGALGYTF. The CDR3 coding sequence is TGTGCCAGCAGTGAGGGGGCGCTCGGCTACACCTTC. The complete variable domain, with remaining parts taken from reference TRBV2 and TRBJ1-2, reads EPEVTQTPSHQVTQMGQEVILRCVPISNHLYFYWYRQILGQKVEFLVSFYNNEISEKSEIFDDQFSVERPDGSNFTLKIRSTKLEDSAMYFCASSEGALGYTFGSGTRLTVV.